These 12 T cell receptor beta chains came from one sample sequenced in a study of regulatory T cells in long-lasting Graves disease. Time point given: newly diagnosed GD, antithyroid drugs for less than 3 months. The TCR library used RNA extracted from PBMCs. Assembly of TCR beta libraries relied on iRepertoire HTBI primers together with Arm-PCR of CDR3 regions. One entry per CDR3 protein, called by TCRdb with MiXCR from the multiplex PCR reads. Among about 620,000 distinct CDR3 sequences, under 20% were seen once, and the ten largest hold 15% to 20%. The same sample was also used in a study of T cells in Graves' hyperthyroidism and ophthalmopathy.

The material was peripheral blood mononuclear cells (PBMCs), obtained at new diagnosis, from a patient treated with antithyroid drugs. These receptors all come from a woman in her twenties or thirties with Graves disease.

In DNA, the CDR3 is TGTGCCATCAGACAAGCGGGAGGGGGGTCAGATACGCAGTATTTT. Protein: CAIRQAGGGSDTQYF. The chain employs TRBV10-3 and TRBJ2-3, with 10 bases matching TRBD2. The CDR3 runs to 15 residues. Trimming at V came to 6 bases and at J to 4 bases, leaving 7 bases not matched to a gene. Per the germline V gene, CDR1 is ENHRY and CDR2 is SYGVKD.

This clonotype was detected many times. The chain carries TRBV7-2 and TRBJ2-7, with D perhaps being TRBD1 or TRBD2 (5 bases each). Between the trimmed V and J ends, which lost 2 bases and 0 bases, there was a span of 11 bases. The CDR3 is 15 residues long. Germline assignment: CDR1 SGHTA and CDR2 FQGNSA. DNA for the CDR3: TGTGCCAGCAGCTTACTTCAGGGACCCTCCTACGAGCAGTACTTC. Translating gives CASSLLQGPSYEQYF.

This clonotype was counted at least ten times. V and J are TRBV9 and TRBJ2-7; D might be TRBD1 (6 bases). V was trimmed by 2 bases and J by 1 base, leaving 19 bases between them. The length of the CDR3 is 17 residues. Germline V gene lookup returns CDR1 SGDLS and CDR2 YYNGEE. The CDR3 bases are TGTGCCAGCAGCGTGAACAGGGAACGGGGTGGGTCCTACGAGCAGTACTTC. Protein sequence: CASSVNRERGGSYEQYF.

This clonotype was counted a few times. This sequence joins TRBV5-4 and TRBJ1-5; D may be TRBD1 (5 bases). Trimming removed 0 bases from V and 9 bases from J, with 10 bases in between. Germline CDR1 is SGHNT and CDR2 is YYREEE (reference sequence). This CDR3 spans 13 amino acids. CDR3: CASSLDGARPQHF. The CDR3 DNA reads as TGTGCCAGCAGCTTGGACGGGGCCAGGCCCCAGCATTTT.

This clonotype showed up just a few times. V gene TRBV7-2 combines with J gene TRBJ1-2; D remains ambiguous. Germline values: CDR1 SGHTA, CDR2 FQGNSA. This CDR3 has 13 residues. Trimming left V 1 base short and J 5 bases short, with 8 bases between. CDR3 loop: CASSLGEGYGYTF. The CDR3 DNA follows: TGTGCCAGCAGCTTAGGAGAGGGTTATGGCTACACCTTC.

The sample holds many counts of this clonotype. The chain couples TRBV6-1 to TRBJ1-1; TRBD1 agrees at 7 bases. V lost 7 bases, J lost 0 bases, and 20 bases stayed unmatched. The length of the CDR3 is 19 residues. The germline gives CDR1 MNHNS, CDR2 SASEGT. The CDR3 here is CASIPGTADRITMNTEAFF. In DNA, the CDR3 is TGTGCCAGCATCCCCGGGACAGCAGACCGAATAACTATGAACACTGAAGCTTTCTTT.

This clonotype was found many times. The chain uses TRBV28 and TRBJ1-1; no reliable D call. The CDR3 is 15 amino acids. The V and J ends lost 4 bases and 5 bases respectively, with 17 bases between them. Germline CDR1 is MDHEN and CDR2 is SYDVKM. The CDR3 spells CASSSSLGWGTEAFF. The CDR3, as DNA: TGTGCCAGCAGTTCTTCTCTGGGGTGGGGAACTGAAGCTTTCTTT.

The chain has TRBV4-2 and TRBJ2-1, with D uncertain. The CDR3 sequence is 13 residues long. Germline V CDR1 and CDR2: LGHNA, YNFKEQ. Trimming took 0 bases from V and 7 from J, leaving 7 bases between them. CDR3 bases: TGTGCCAGCAGCCAAGATGCCGGGAATGAGCAGTTCTTC. It encodes CASSQDAGNEQFF.

The chain has TRBV5-1 and TRBJ2-2, with D tentatively TRBD1 (6 bases). This CDR3 comprises 18 residues. Deletions cut 2 bases from V and 6 bases from J, with 23 bases between. Germline V gene lookup returns CDR1 SGHRS and CDR2 YFSETQ. CDR3 nucleotides: TGCGCCAGCAGCTTCACCACCTGGGACAAGCACACGGCCGGGGAGCTGTTTTTT. Translating it yields CASSFTTWDKHTAGELFF.

This clonotype was counted a few times. The V and J genes are TRBV11-2 and TRBJ2-1; no reliable D call. CDR1 and CDR2 (germline): SGHAT, FQNNGV. V shed 0 bases and J shed 0 bases, with 6 bases lying between them. The CDR3 consists of 15 residues. CDR3 nucleotide sequence: TGTGCCAGCAGCTTAGAGCGCAGCTCCTACAATGAGCAGTTCTTC. The encoded protein is CASSLERSSYNEQFF.

The J gene is TRBJ2-7, the V gene TRBV18; tentative D call: TRBD2 (6 bases). The CDR3 spans 17 residues. Trimming left V 1 base short and J 0 bases short, with 16 bases between. Germline loops: CDR1 KGHSH, CDR2 LQKENI. The CDR3 nucleotides read TGTGCCAGCTCACCACTTGATTCCACGGGAGCCTCCTACGAGCAGTACTTC. As protein: CASSPLDSTGASYEQYF.

The gene calls are TRBV7-9 and TRBJ2-5, with D possibly being TRBD1 (6 bases). Between the trimmed V and J ends, which lost 4 bases and 5 bases, there was a span of 14 bases. The CDR3 is 14 residues long. In germline, CDR1 is SEHNR, CDR2 FQNEAQ (reference sequence). As DNA, the CDR3 is TGTGCCAGCAGCTCCAGGGGTGTTAGGGAGACCCAGTACTTC. It yields the protein CASSSRGVRETQYF.